The following is a TCR beta chain sequence with its context. Antigen unknown. This sample is drawn from a study of CXCR3-negative and CXCR3-positive naive CD8 T cells. The TRB libraries of cDNA were built by UMI-labeled 5' RACE. TCRdb reprocessed the 5' RACE reads, with one entry per CDR3 protein and no DNA. This sample's table has 150,000 to 180,000 distinct CDR3 sequences. From germline, CDR1 is SEHNR and CDR2 FQNEAQ (reference sequence). CDR3 length equals 16 residues. General study findings and limits: TRB CDR3s of CXCR3-positive naive cells were more hydrophobic than those of CXCR3-negative naive cells. Researchers reported similar TRBV-TRBJ usage in naive CXCR3-negative and CXCR3-positive cells, though memory differed.

The chain uses TRBV7-9 and TRBJ2-1; the D call of TRBD1 rests on TCRdb alone, since no DNA is present to check it. The specimen was naive CXCR3+ CD8+ T cells from blood. The subset: CD45RO-CCR7+CD27+CD95- naive CD8+ T cells expressing CXCR3 (TNR3+). The TCR originated in a human donor in good health. Some clones in this sample may be carry-over from other donors' samples. This CDR3 reads CASSLVVQGYYNEQFF.